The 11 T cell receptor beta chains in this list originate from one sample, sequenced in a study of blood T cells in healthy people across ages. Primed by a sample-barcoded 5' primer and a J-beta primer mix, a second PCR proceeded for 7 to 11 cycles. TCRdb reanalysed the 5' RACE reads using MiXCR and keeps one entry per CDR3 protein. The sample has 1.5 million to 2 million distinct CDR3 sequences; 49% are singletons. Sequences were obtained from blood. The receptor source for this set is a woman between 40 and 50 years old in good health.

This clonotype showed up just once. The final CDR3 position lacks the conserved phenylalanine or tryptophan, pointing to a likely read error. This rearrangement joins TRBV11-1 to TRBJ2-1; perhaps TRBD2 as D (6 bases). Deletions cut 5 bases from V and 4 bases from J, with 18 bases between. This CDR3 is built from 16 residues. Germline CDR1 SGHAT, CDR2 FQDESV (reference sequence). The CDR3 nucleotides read TGTGCCAGCAGCGTTAAGGGAGGACGGTCGTACAATGAGCAGTTCTTA. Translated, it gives CASSVKGGRSYNEQFL.

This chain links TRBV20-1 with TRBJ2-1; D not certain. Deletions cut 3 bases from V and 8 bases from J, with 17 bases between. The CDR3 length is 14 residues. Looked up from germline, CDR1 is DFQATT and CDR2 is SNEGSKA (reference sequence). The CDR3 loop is CSARGDGSTDEQFF. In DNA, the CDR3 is TGCAGTGCTAGGGGCGACGGGTCAACGGATGAGCAGTTCTTC.

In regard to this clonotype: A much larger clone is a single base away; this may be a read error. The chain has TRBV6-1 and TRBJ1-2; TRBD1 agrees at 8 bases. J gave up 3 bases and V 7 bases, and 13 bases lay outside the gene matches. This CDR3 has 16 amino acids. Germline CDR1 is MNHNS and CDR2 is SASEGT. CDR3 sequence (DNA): TGTGCCAGCATATATTCCGGGACAGGTGGCGACTATGGCTACACCTTC. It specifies CASIYSGTGGDYGYTF.

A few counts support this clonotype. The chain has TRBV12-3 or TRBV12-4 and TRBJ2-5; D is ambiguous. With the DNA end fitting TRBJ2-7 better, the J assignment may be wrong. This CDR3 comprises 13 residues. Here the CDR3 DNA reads TGTGCCAGCAGCAACTCATGGGGCTACGAGCAGTACTTC. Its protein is CASSNSWGYEQYF.

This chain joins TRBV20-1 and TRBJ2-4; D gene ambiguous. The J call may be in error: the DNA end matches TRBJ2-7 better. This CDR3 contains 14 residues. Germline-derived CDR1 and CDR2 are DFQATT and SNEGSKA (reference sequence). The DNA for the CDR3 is TGCAGTGCTAGAGATTGGGTCTCCCCATACGAGCAGTACTTC. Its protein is CSARDWVSPYEQYF.

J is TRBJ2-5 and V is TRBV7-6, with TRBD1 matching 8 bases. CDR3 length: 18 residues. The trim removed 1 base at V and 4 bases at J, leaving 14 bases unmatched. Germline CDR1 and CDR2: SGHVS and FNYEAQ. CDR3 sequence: CASSLDENGQGARETQYF. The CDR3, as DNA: TGTGCCAGCAGCTTAGATGAAAATGGGCAGGGGGCCAGAGAGACCCAGTACTTC.

The CDR3 region has the DNA TGCGCCAGCAGTGAGCCGGGACAGAAAAACATTCAGTACTTC. Translation gives CASSEPGQKNIQYF. This rearrangement joins TRBV10-1 to TRBJ2-4; 7 nucleotides line up with TRBD1. CDR3 size: 14 residues. CDR1 is WNHNN and CDR2 is SYGVQD in the germline V gene (reference sequence). V was clipped by 2 bases and J by 4 bases; unmatched bases: 2.

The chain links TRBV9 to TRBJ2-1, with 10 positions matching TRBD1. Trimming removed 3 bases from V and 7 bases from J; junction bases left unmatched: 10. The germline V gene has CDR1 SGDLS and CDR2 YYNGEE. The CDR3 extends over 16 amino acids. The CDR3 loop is CASSAGQGLVRNEQFF. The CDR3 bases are TGTGCCAGCAGCGCGGGACAGGGGCTTGTCAGGAATGAGCAGTTCTTC.

CDR3: CASSGETGFYNEQFF. In DNA form, the CDR3 reads TGTGCCAGCAGTGGGGAGACAGGGTTCTACAATGAGCAGTTCTTC. This chain joins TRBV6-4 and TRBJ2-1; 7 positions match TRBD1. The CDR3 consists of 15 residues. Looked up from germline, CDR1 is MRHNA and CDR2 is SNTAGT. V dropped 4 bases and J dropped 3; count of bases not matched to a gene: 6.

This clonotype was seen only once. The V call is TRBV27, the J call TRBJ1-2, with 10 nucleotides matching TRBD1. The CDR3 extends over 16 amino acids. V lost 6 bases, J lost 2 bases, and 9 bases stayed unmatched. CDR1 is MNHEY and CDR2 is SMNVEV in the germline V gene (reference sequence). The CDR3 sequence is CASSRDRGTSNYGYTF. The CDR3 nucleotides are TGTGCCAGCAGCCGGGACAGGGGTACCTCAAACTATGGCTACACCTTC.

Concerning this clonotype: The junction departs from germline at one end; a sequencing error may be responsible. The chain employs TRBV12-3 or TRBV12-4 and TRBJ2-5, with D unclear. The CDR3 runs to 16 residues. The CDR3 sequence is CAGSSAGHFPQETQYF. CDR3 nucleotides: TGTGCCGGCAGTTCGGCCGGGCATTTTCCTCAAGAGACCCAGTACTTC.